Presented here are 30 T cell receptor beta chains from one specimen sequenced in a study of T cell responses to AZD1222 COVID-19 vaccine. The assay was immunoSEQ multiplex PCR, and TCRdb's table has in-frame clones only and misses some. The sample yields around 100,000 clones, roughly 91% seen once. The sample consisted of peripheral blood, taken on day 0 of AZD1222 vaccination. These receptors were obtained from an adult in good health.

The chain has TRBV6-4 and TRBJ2-7, with D perhaps matching TRBD1 (7 bases). Trimming stripped 6 bases from V and 2 bases from J, with 23 bases between. From germline, CDR1 is MRHNA and CDR2 SNTAGT. This CDR3 is 17 amino acids long. CDR3 in amino acids: CASRWPPQAGGTYEQYF. The CDR3 DNA is TGTGCCAGCAGATGGCCCCCGCAGGCAGGGGGGACCTACGAGCAGTACTTC.

The J gene is TRBJ2-7, the V gene TRBV28; D is unclear. The CDR3 is made up of 13 amino acids. Trimming removed 7 bases from V and 2 bases from J, with 12 bases in between. The germline V gene has CDR1 MDHEN and CDR2 SYDVKM. This chain's CDR3 is CASNGQMTYEQYF. The CDR3 DNA sequence: TGTGCCAGCAATGGGCAGATGACCTACGAGCAGTACTTC.

V and J are TRBV18 and TRBJ2-7; TRBD2 matches at 12 bases. Losses at the gene ends were 3 bases for V and 5 bases for J; bases not matched to a gene: 5. This CDR3 has 15 residues. The germline CDR1 and CDR2 sequences are KGHSH and LQKENI. In DNA form, the CDR3 reads TGTGCCAGCTCACCTCGACTAGCGGGAGAGAACGAGCAGTACTTC. It encodes CASSPRLAGENEQYF.

CDR3 loop: CASSLPEGQTSNQPQHF. The CDR3 bases are TGTGCCAGCAGTTTACCCGAGGGACAGACTAGCAATCAGCCCCAGCATTTT. The chain combines TRBV28 with TRBJ1-5; TRBD1 matches at 7 bases. From germline, CDR1 is MDHEN and CDR2 SYDVKM. With 2 bases clipped from V and 0 bases from J, the junction kept 7 bases outside the gene matches. The CDR3 spans 17 residues. Based on the CDR3 plus reference TRBV28 and TRBJ1-5, the full variable domain is DVKVTQSSRYLVKRTGEKVFLECVQDMDHENMFWYRQDPGLGLRLIYFSYDVKMKEKGDIPEGYSVSREKKERFSLILESASTNQTSMYLCASSLPEGQTSNQPQHFGDGTRLSIL.

Here the CDR3 reads CAWSVGEISNQPQHF. DNA of the CDR3: TGTGCCTGGAGTGTAGGGGAGATAAGCAATCAGCCCCAGCATTTT. The chain links TRBV30 to TRBJ1-5; D might be TRBD1 (5 bases). CDR3 length: 15 amino acids. In germline, CDR1 is GTSNPN, CDR2 SVGIG (reference sequence). Between the trimmed V and J ends, which lost 0 bases and 1 base, there was a span of 10 bases.

The chain employs TRBV4-3 and TRBJ1-4; 9 bases agree with TRBD1. The CDR3 extends over 19 amino acids. Germline CDR1 and CDR2: LGHNA and YSLEER. The J segment lost 5 bases and the V segment lost 1 base, leaving 14 bases of the junction unmatched. CDR3 protein: CASSQGSGQGTPRNEKLFF. The DNA for the CDR3 is TGCGCCAGCAGCCAAGGGTCCGGACAGGGGACCCCGCGGAATGAAAAACTGTTTTTT.

The gene calls are TRBV19 and TRBJ1-2, with 7 positions matching TRBD1. This CDR3 is 13 amino acids long. Germline loops: CDR1 LNHDA, CDR2 SQIVND (reference sequence). V shed 7 bases, J shed 4 bases, and the junction held 6 bases outside the gene matches. The CDR3 reads CASTRQGSYGYTF. For the CDR3, the DNA is TGTGCCAGTACCCGACAGGGTTCCTATGGCTACACCTTC.

This clone was seen just once. The chain employs TRBV7-6 and TRBJ2-7, with D tentatively TRBD1 (6 bases). The CDR3 consists of 16 residues. CDR1 is SGHVS and CDR2 is FNYEAQ in the germline V gene. Deletions cut 5 bases from V and 7 bases from J, with 24 bases between. This CDR3 reads CASSPVRDRTSWEQYF. CDR3 DNA sequence: TGTGCCAGCAGCCCAGTCCGAGACAGGACTTCGTGGGAGCAGTACTTC.

J is TRBJ2-2 and V is TRBV2; TRBD2 might be the D (6 bases). The V and J ends lost 1 base and 4 bases respectively, with 13 bases between them. This CDR3 is built from 16 residues. The V gene's germline CDR1 is SNHLY and CDR2 FYNNEI. The CDR3 DNA follows: TGTGCCAGCAGTGAAGACGGGAGCGACGGCACCGGGGAGCTGTTTTTT. Protein product: CASSEDGSDGTGELFF.

The rearrangement joins TRBV5-1 to TRBJ2-2; TRBD1 matches at 7 bases. The V gene end was trimmed by 3 bases and the J gene end by 0 bases; junction bases not matched to a gene: 2. CDR1 is SGHRS, CDR2 YFSETQ, per germline. The length of the CDR3 is 15 residues. CDR3 residues: CASSWGQPNTGELFF. The CDR3, as DNA: TGCGCCAGCAGCTGGGGACAGCCGAACACCGGGGAGCTGTTTTTT.

The genes are TRBV18 and TRBJ1-3; D not certain. Trimming cost V 2 bases and J 0 bases, with 11 bases left between them. This CDR3 has 16 residues. CDR1 and CDR2 (germline): KGHSH, LQKENI. CDR3 coding DNA: TGTGCCAGCTCACCAGTTCCGGCCATCTCTGGAAACACCATATATTTT. Its protein product is CASSPVPAISGNTIYF.

This rearrangement joins TRBV18 to TRBJ1-6; D is undetermined. The CDR3 is made up of 12 amino acids. Looked up from germline, CDR1 is KGHSH and CDR2 is LQKENI. Between the trimmed V and J ends, which lost 4 bases and 5 bases, there was a span of 3 bases. This chain's CDR3 is CASSLNNSPLHF. CDR3 DNA: TGTGCCAGCTCACTGAATAATTCACCCCTCCACTTT.

The chain couples TRBV5-6 to TRBJ2-7; TRBD1 matches at 9 bases. Per germline, CDR1 SGHDT and CDR2 YYEEEE. The CDR3 spans 16 residues. V lost 4 bases and J lost 1; bases outside the gene matches: 9. Written as DNA, the CDR3 is TGTGCCAGCAGCCCGGAAGGACAGGGGTTTTCCTACGAGCAGTACTTC. Protein sequence: CASSPEGQGFSYEQYF.

CDR3 DNA: TGTGCCAGTAGTAAGTCAAGCGGGCTCAGCACAGATACGCAGTATTTT. Residues: CASSKSSGLSTDTQYF. The chain links TRBV5-4 to TRBJ2-3; possibly TRBD2 for D (6 bases). Between the trimmed V and J ends, which lost 8 bases and 0 bases, there was a span of 19 bases. Germline V CDR1 and CDR2: SGHNT, YYREEE (reference sequence). This CDR3 spans 16 amino acids.

In its sample, this clone was seen once. The J gene is TRBJ1-2, the V gene TRBV2, with D possibly TRBD1 on 6 matching bases. The CDR3 sequence is 15 residues long. Germline values: CDR1 SNHLY, CDR2 FYNNEI. V was clipped by 6 bases and J by 2 bases, with 16 bases between them. This CDR3 reads CASRKEGVQNYGYTF. CDR3 sequence (DNA): TGTGCCAGCAGGAAGGAGGGGGTCCAAAACTATGGCTACACCTTC.

This rearrangement joins TRBV30 to TRBJ1-5, with 9 bases aligning to TRBD1. The CDR3 consists of 15 residues. V lost 2 bases, J lost 5 bases, and 7 bases stayed unmatched. Germline CDR1 GTSNPN, CDR2 SVGIG (reference sequence). The CDR3 DNA sequence: TGTGCCTGGAGTACCCGGACAGGGGTTGATCAGCCCCAGCATTTT. Protein sequence: CAWSTRTGVDQPQHF.

V and J are TRBV27 and TRBJ2-2; 9 bases are a match to TRBD2. The J segment lost 6 bases and the V segment lost 2 bases, leaving 4 bases of the junction unmatched. Germline V gene sequence: CDR1 MNHEY, CDR2 SMNVEV (reference sequence). This CDR3 contains 15 residues. The CDR3 sequence is CASSLLAGGAGELFF. The CDR3 region has the DNA TGTGCCAGCAGTTTACTGGCGGGAGGGGCCGGGGAGCTGTTTTTT.

The chain joins TRBV4-3 to TRBJ1-1; no clear D gene. The CDR3 is made up of 15 amino acids. Germline V gene sequence: CDR1 LGHNA, CDR2 YSLEER. The V end was cut by 3 bases, the J end by 5 bases, with 16 bases between. CDR3 bases: TGCGCCAGCAGCCAGCACCACGGACCGGGAACTGAAGCTTTCTTT. Amino acid sequence: CASSQHHGPGTEAFF.

The gene calls are TRBV5-8 and TRBJ2-1; D may be TRBD1 or TRBD2 (5 bases each). The CDR3 consists of 15 residues. Trimming pared 0 bases from V and 2 bases from J, leaving 9 bases between. Per the germline V gene, CDR1 is SGHTS and CDR2 is YDEGEE. Here the CDR3 reads CASSLVGEPYNEQFF. The CDR3 coding sequence is TGTGCCAGCAGCTTGGTAGGGGAGCCCTACAATGAGCAGTTCTTC.

This chain's CDR3 is CASSLADSYNEQFF. DNA for the CDR3: TGTGCCAGTAGTTTAGCGGACTCCTACAATGAGCAGTTCTTC. The chain employs TRBV19 and TRBJ2-1; D might be TRBD2 (6 bases). V lost 5 bases to trimming and J lost 0 bases, with 8 bases between them. Germline CDR1 LNHDA, CDR2 SQIVND (reference sequence). The length of the CDR3 is 14 residues.

The table lists this clone with a few counts. The chain couples TRBV5-4 to TRBJ2-5; 9 bases are shared with TRBD1. Trimming took 1 base from V and 3 from J; bases not matched to a gene: 10. The CDR3 has 17 amino acids. CDR1 and CDR2 from the germline V gene are SGHNT and YYREEE (reference sequence). The CDR3 is CASSLRGRQGEKETQYF. The CDR3 region has the DNA TGTGCCAGCAGCTTGAGGGGGAGACAGGGGGAAAAAGAGACCCAGTACTTC.

J is TRBJ2-1 and V is TRBV6-4; 8 bases are a match to TRBD1. CDR1 and CDR2 (germline): MRHNA, SNTAGT. The CDR3 extends over 15 amino acids. The junction had 9 bases not matched to a gene; V was cut back by 5 bases and J by 6 bases. CDR3: CASSSGGGGSNEQFF. The DNA for the CDR3 is TGTGCCAGCAGTTCAGGGGGCGGTGGGTCCAATGAGCAGTTCTTC.

In DNA form, the CDR3 reads TGTGCCAGCAGCCCGGAGGGGGCCTCAGTAGGTGGTACGCAGTATTTT. Translated, it gives CASSPEGASVGGTQYF. The V and J genes are TRBV11-3 and TRBJ2-3; the D gene is possibly TRBD1 (7 bases). Germline V gene sequence: CDR1 SGHNT, CDR2 YENEEA. The CDR3 is 16 amino acids. V lost 5 bases, J lost 8 bases, and 23 bases lay in between.

V usage is TRBV19 and J usage is TRBJ1-5, with D unresolved. V was trimmed by 5 bases and J by 7 bases, leaving 9 bases between them. CDR1 LNHDA and CDR2 SQIVND come from the germline V gene (reference sequence). There are 12 residues in the CDR3. CDR3 loop: CASSHPPQPQHF. CDR3 nucleotide sequence: TGTGCCAGTAGTCATCCCCCCCAGCCCCAGCATTTT.

The chain links TRBV27 to TRBJ2-2; 10 bases are shared with TRBD1. CDR1 is MNHEY, CDR2 SMNVEV, per germline (reference sequence). The V segment lost 8 bases and the J segment 6 bases; nucleotides outside the gene matches: 9. This CDR3 has 15 amino acids. CDR3 loop: CASASGQGRAGELFF. The CDR3 DNA is TGTGCCAGCGCATCGGGACAGGGGCGCGCCGGGGAGCTGTTTTTT.

V usage is TRBV3-1 (or the pseudogene TRBV3-2) and J usage is TRBJ2-7; 9 positions match TRBD1. There are 16 residues in the CDR3. J lost 6 bases, V lost 1 base, and 10 bases had no gene match. Germline values: CDR1 LGHDT, CDR2 YNNKEL (reference sequence). This CDR3 reads CASSQGGRTGVSEQYF. The CDR3, as DNA: TGTGCCAGCAGCCAAGGGGGTCGGACAGGGGTTTCCGAGCAGTACTTC.

This chain connects TRBV2 to TRBJ2-3, with 8 bases aligning to TRBD1. Germline CDR1 SNHLY, CDR2 FYNNEI. Trimming at V came to 3 bases and at J to 8 bases, leaving 10 bases not matched to a gene. The CDR3 spans 15 residues. The CDR3 nucleotides read TGTGCCAGCAGTGAGGACAGGGACCCTTACGCTACGCAGTATTTT. It is translated as CASSEDRDPYATQYF.

This clone was seen a single time. CDR3 nucleotide sequence: TGTGCCAGCAGGGGGGCGCACTACGAGCAGTACTTC. This gives the protein CASRGAHYEQYF. This chain connects TRBV27 to TRBJ2-7; tentatively, D is TRBD1 (6 bases). The V and J ends lost 6 bases and 3 bases respectively, with 9 bases between them. In germline, CDR1 is MNHEY, CDR2 SMNVEV (reference sequence). This CDR3 is 12 amino acids long.

J is TRBJ2-2 and V is TRBV7-9, with TRBD2 identical over 8 bases. This CDR3 region has 16 residues. Germline V gives CDR1 SEHNR, CDR2 FQNEAQ (reference sequence). The ends lost 10 bases at V and 0 bases at J; junction bases unmatched: 10. The CDR3 reads CAIHPGGSSNTGELFF. CDR3 DNA: TGTGCCATCCACCCGGGGGGGTCCTCGAACACCGGGGAGCTGTTTTTT. The full variable domain, with the rest looked up from reference TRBV7-9 and TRBJ2-2, is DTGVSQNPRHKITKRGQNVTFRCDPISEHNRLYWYRQTLGQGPEFLTYFQNEAQLEKSRLLSDRFSAERPKGSFSTLEIQRTEQGDSAMYLCAIHPGGSSNTGELFFGEGSRLTVL.

The V call is TRBV24-1, the J call TRBJ2-3, with 7 nucleotides matching TRBD1. Germline CDR1 and CDR2: KGHDR and SFDVKD. The CDR3 consists of 14 residues. Germline trimming cut 3 bases from V and 4 bases from J; bases unmatched to any gene: 3. In DNA form, the CDR3 reads TGTGCCACCAGTGATCGCCAGGGGGCAGATACGCAGTATTTT. Its protein product is CATSDRQGADTQYF.